These 10 T cell receptor beta chains were all obtained from the same sample, sequenced in a study of beta chain features in type 1 diabetes. Overall study findings and caveats: Type 1 diabetes patients had moderately but significantly shorter TCRB CDR3s in all four CD4+ subsets.

Their antigens remain unidentified. Sequenced material consisted of expressed TCRB transcripts (all of the isolated RNA was reverse transcribed). Libraries were prepared by immunoSEQ multiplex PCR; TCRdb keeps only in-frame clonotypes and omits some of them. This sample yields 500,000 to 650,000 clones, of which roughly 12% are seen a single time; more than 0.1% belongs to the top ten. The specimen sequenced was naive CD4+ T cells from blood. Receptors were obtained from a man between 25 and 39 years old with type 1 diabetes.

There are a few counts of this clone. This rearrangement joins TRBV14 to TRBJ1-4, with 7 nucleotides matching TRBD1. CDR3 size: 15 residues. Germline V gives CDR1 SGHDN, CDR2 FVKESK. V was clipped by 5 bases and J by 7 bases; unmatched bases: 10. Here the CDR3 DNA reads TGTGCCAGCAGCTTATGGAGGGGGCTTGGTGAAAAACTGTTTTTT. It is translated as CASSLWRGLGEKLFF.

This chain uses TRBV27 with TRBJ1-6; TRBD1 might be the D (6 bases). The CDR3 is 12 residues long. Germline values: CDR1 MNHEY, CDR2 SMNVEV (reference sequence). V was trimmed by 6 bases and J by 7 bases, leaving 7 bases between them. The CDR3 here is CASRDRNSPLHF. CDR3 in DNA: TGTGCCAGCAGGGACAGAAATTCACCCCTCCACTTT.

This clone appeared a few times. Distinct nucleotide sequences in the sample also encode this CDR3. V and J are TRBV18 and TRBJ2-7; D remains unclear. CDR1 KGHSH and CDR2 LQKENI come from the germline V gene. The CDR3 totals 12 residues. V lost 1 base and J lost 2, with 3 bases in between. In nucleotides, the CDR3 is TGTGCCAGCTCACCACAGACCTACGAGCAGTACTTC. Its translation is CASSPQTYEQYF. The full variable domain, with the rest looked up from reference TRBV18 and TRBJ2-7, is NAGVMQNPRHLVRRRGQEARLRCSPMKGHSHVYWYRQLPEEGLKFMVYLQKENIIDESGMPKERFSAEFPKEGPSILRIQQVVRGDSAAYFCASSPQTYEQYFGPGTRLTVT.

The sample holds a few counts of this clone. The chain links TRBV29-1 to TRBJ2-2, with 8 bases lining up with TRBD2. J gave up 6 bases and V 0 bases, and 12 bases lay outside the gene matches. Germline V gene lookup returns CDR1 SQVTM and CDR2 ANQGSEA. The CDR3 has 17 amino acids. This CDR3 reads CSVEDGSGLVSAGELFF. CDR3 coding DNA: TGCAGCGTTGAAGATGGGTCGGGACTAGTTTCTGCCGGGGAGCTGTTTTTT.

The chain couples TRBV28 to TRBJ2-1, with D possibly being TRBD2 (6 bases). Trimming removed 5 bases from V and 14 bases from J, with 16 bases in between. The CDR3 is made up of 12 amino acids. Per germline, CDR1 MDHEN and CDR2 SYDVKM. The CDR3 reads CASSPTGTSEFF. The CDR3 region has the DNA TGTGCCAGCAGTCCCACCGGGACTTCGGAGTTCTTC.

About this clone itself: The same CDR3 can be traced to other DNA sequences in this sample. V usage is TRBV7-2 and J usage is TRBJ1-5, with D unclear. Trimming took 1 base from V and 7 from J, leaving 5 bases between them. The germline V gene encodes CDR1 SGHTA and CDR2 FQGNSA. This CDR3 contains 12 residues. The CDR3, as DNA: TGTGCCAGCAGCTTAGTGGGGCAGCCCCAGCATTTT. This codes for CASSLVGQPQHF.

This rearrangement joins TRBV7-3 to TRBJ1-1; TRBD1 is a possible D gene (6 bases). Germline V gene data show CDR1 as SGHTA and CDR2 as FQGTGA. There are 13 residues in the CDR3. V lost 3 bases and J 4 bases, leaving 9 bases between the germline ends. The DNA for the CDR3 is TGTGCCAGCAGCTTCAACAGGGTCACTGAAGCTTTCTTT. It yields the protein CASSFNRVTEAFF.

The V and J genes are TRBV9 and TRBJ1-2, with D possibly TRBD1 on 5 matching bases. CDR3 size: 14 residues. The germline CDR1 and CDR2 sequences are SGDLS and YYNGEE. The V end lost 3 bases, the J end lost 0 bases, and 9 bases lay between the germline ends. CDR3: CASSGAGPNYGYTF. In nucleotides, the CDR3 is TGTGCCAGCAGCGGGGCAGGGCCTAACTATGGCTACACCTTC.

CDR3 protein: CSAVQPAPYYGYTF. DNA of the CDR3: TGCAGCGCCGTACAGCCGGCGCCTTACTATGGCTACACCTTC. This sequence joins TRBV29-1 and TRBJ1-2; D remains unclear. This CDR3 is 14 amino acids long. In germline, CDR1 is SQVTM, CDR2 ANQGSEA. The V gene lost 7 bases and the J gene lost 3 bases, with 18 bases spanning the gap.

This sequence joins TRBV19 and TRBJ1-1, with 7 bases lining up with TRBD1. CDR3 length equals 14 residues. CDR1 LNHDA and CDR2 SQIVND come from the germline V gene (reference sequence). V lost 3 bases, J lost 5 bases, and 6 bases stayed unmatched. The CDR3 DNA sequence: TGTGCCAGTAGTATGGTAGGGGGCGGGACTGAAGCTTTCTTT. Its protein product is CASSMVGGGTEAFF.